The 10 T cell receptor beta chains below come from one sample, sequenced in a study of blood T cell repertoires in COVID-19. Libraries were prepared by immunoSEQ multiplex PCR; TCRdb keeps only in-frame clonotypes and omits some of them. Of approximately 150,000 clones listed, approximately 84% were seen once; the top ten hold approximately 17%. Sequenced material: peripheral blood. The receptors were gathered from a woman older than 75 with acute or convalescent COVID-19.

The J gene is TRBJ2-1, the V gene TRBV7-9; D is perhaps TRBD2 (6 bases). Deletions cut 1 base from V and 5 bases from J, with 12 bases between. The CDR3 totals 15 residues. From germline, CDR1 is SEHNR and CDR2 FQNEAQ (reference sequence). CDR3 in DNA: TGTGCCAGCAGCTTAGTTATGGACTATAACAATGAGCAGTTCTTC. It codes for CASSLVMDYNNEQFF. The full variable domain, its missing parts supplied by reference TRBV7-9 and TRBJ2-1, is DTGVSQNPRHKITKRGQNVTFRCDPISEHNRLYWYRQTLGQGPEFLTYFQNEAQLEKSRLLSDRFSAERPKGSFSTLEIQRTEQGDSAMYLCASSLVMDYNNEQFFGPGTRLTVL.

This CDR3 reads CASSLGAGTYNEQFF. The CDR3 DNA reads TGTGCCAGCAGCTTAGGTGCGGGTACCTACAATGAGCAGTTCTTC. The rearrangement links TRBV7-2 to TRBJ2-1; possibly TRBD2 for D (5 bases). The V and J ends lost 1 base and 2 bases respectively, with 9 bases between them. In germline, CDR1 is SGHTA, CDR2 FQGNSA. The CDR3 totals 15 residues.

This chain links TRBV9 with TRBJ2-5, with a weak D call TRBD1 (5 bases). The CDR3 has 15 amino acids. Trimming removed 2 bases at V and 0 bases at J, with 11 bases between. Germline assignment: CDR1 SGDLS and CDR2 YYNGEE. Here the CDR3 reads CASSVGQGYQETQYF. The CDR3 DNA follows: TGTGCCAGCAGCGTGGGCCAGGGCTACCAAGAGACCCAGTACTTC.

The chain combines TRBV10-2 with TRBJ1-2; tentative D call: TRBD1 (6 bases). Per the germline V gene, CDR1 is WSHSY and CDR2 is SAAADI. The CDR3 length is 15 residues. V lost 2 bases, J lost 0 bases, and 10 bases lay in between. CDR3 DNA: TGCGCCAGCAGTGAGGGTACAGGGTCTAACTATGGCTACACCTTC. As protein: CASSEGTGSNYGYTF.

This clone showed up just a few times. The chain couples TRBV4-3 to TRBJ2-7, with D possibly being TRBD2 (5 bases). This CDR3 is 16 amino acids long. With 0 bases removed from V and 0 bases from J, the gap between germline ends came to 12 bases. Looked up from germline, CDR1 is LGHNA and CDR2 is YSLEER. The CDR3 spells CASSQEFGLSSYEQYF. The CDR3 region has the DNA TGCGCCAGCAGCCAAGAGTTTGGACTGAGCTCCTACGAGCAGTACTTC.

The chain uses TRBV11-2 and TRBJ2-3; 9 bases match TRBD2. The germline CDR1 and CDR2 sequences are SGHAT and FQNNGV. This CDR3 has 17 amino acids. With 5 bases clipped from V and 8 bases from J, the junction kept 17 bases outside the gene matches. The CDR3 loop reads CASSPPGIAGVSVTQYF. In DNA form, the CDR3 reads TGTGCCAGCAGCCCGCCAGGTATAGCGGGAGTCTCTGTTACGCAGTATTTT.

This rearrangement joins TRBV20-1 to TRBJ1-1; TRBD1 matches 8 bases. The length of the CDR3 is 15 residues. Germline V lookup: CDR1 DFQATT, CDR2 SNEGSKA (reference sequence). V shed 3 bases, J shed 8 bases, and the junction held 14 bases outside the gene matches. The CDR3 nucleotides read TGCAGTGCTAGTAGGCAGGGGGCCCTCAAAGGCGAAGCTTTCTTT. It encodes CSASRQGALKGEAFF.

As to this clone: Other DNA sequences in the same sample also yield this CDR3. The V gene is TRBV5-1, the J gene TRBJ1-4; 7 bases align to TRBD1. Germline CDR1 and CDR2: SGHRS and YFSETQ. The length of the CDR3 is 14 residues. V trimming: 0 bases; J trimming: 7 bases; junction bases outside the gene matches: 3. The DNA of the CDR3 is TGCGCCAGCAGCTTGGAGCAGGGGGTTGAAAAACTGTTTTTT. Translated: CASSLEQGVEKLFF. The full variable domain, completed using reference TRBV5-1 and TRBJ1-4, is KAGVTQTPRYLIKTRGQQVTLSCSPISGHRSVSWYQQTPGQGLQFLFEYFSETQRNKGNFPGRFSGRQFSNSRSEMNVSTLELGDSALYLCASSLEQGVEKLFFGSGTQLSVL.

The chain joins TRBV10-3 to TRBJ2-7, with 11 bases aligning to TRBD2. The germline V gene has CDR1 ENHRY and CDR2 SYGVKD. V gave up 4 bases and J gave up 2 bases; unmatched junction bases: 10. The CDR3 covers 17 residues. This chain's CDR3 is CAISGQVLAGVTYEQYF. The DNA of the CDR3 is TGTGCCATCAGTGGGCAGGTACTAGCGGGAGTTACCTACGAGCAGTACTTC.

Only a few counts were recorded for this clone. V gene TRBV2 combines with J gene TRBJ2-5; weak D call: TRBD1 (6 bases). Germline values: CDR1 SNHLY, CDR2 FYNNEI. This CDR3 region has 14 residues. V was shortened by 7 bases and J by 2 bases, with 14 bases between the two germline ends. The CDR3 sequence is CASTLTDSQETQYF. CDR3 DNA sequence: TGTGCCAGCACCCTAACGGACAGTCAAGAGACCCAGTACTTC.